Listed below are T cell receptor beta chains from one sample, sequenced in a study of cytotoxic CD8 clonotypes in ibrutinib-treated CLL. Clones were sequenced by immunoSEQ multiplex PCR, and TCRdb holds only the in-frame ones, with some missing. The data show about 140,000 clones, with over 75% seen just once and roughly 7.2% held by the top ten. The sample consisted of PBMCs, taken after 36 months of ibrutinib treatment. All receptors come from a human donor with chronic lymphocytic leukemia. The CDR3 runs from the conserved cysteine through the conserved F or W. The order of the fields is J gene, D gene, V gene, CDR3 length, clone size, CDR3 DNA, CDR3 protein. The D gene is left open where the match is weak. Not all rows give a size; the values are once, few, many and, for expanded clones, a class.

>TRBJ1-5|TRBD1|TRBV10-2|15|NA
TGCGCCAGCAGTCTGGACAGGGTAAGCAATCAGCCCCAGCATTTT
CASSLDRVSNQPQHF
>TRBJ1-5|NA|TRBV6-6|15|NA
TGTGCCAGCAGTCCGAGACAGGTCCACAATCAGCCCCAGCATTTT
CASSPRQVHNQPQHF
>TRBJ1-1|NA|TRBV6-5|12|NA
TGTGCCAGCACCCAAGGGTCAGGTGAAGCTTTCTTT
CASTQGSGEAFF
>TRBJ2-1|NA|TRBV11-3|13|once
TGTGCCAGCAGCTTAACCTATCCTAATGAGCAGTTCTTC
CASSLTYPNEQFF
>TRBJ2-1|TRBD1|TRBV4-1|14|NA
TGCGCCAGCAGCCAACCAGGGGGTGGCAATGAGCAGTTCTTC
CASSQPGGGNEQFF
>TRBJ1-2|TRBD1|TRBV4-1|14|few
TGCGCCAGCAGCCAAGAGGACAGGGTATATGGCTACACCTTC
CASSQEDRVYGYTF
>TRBJ1-1|TRBD1|TRBV12-5|13|few
TGTGCTAGTGCCTCGACAGGGAGGACTGAAGCTTTCTTT
CASASTGRTEAFF
>TRBJ2-7|NA|TRBV10-1|13|once
TGCGCCAGCAGTGATGGGCCGCCCTACGAGCAGTACTTC
CASSDGPPYEQYF
>TRBJ1-2|TRBD1|TRBV7-3|14|NA
TGTGCCAGCAGCGTGGGGACAGCTAACTATGGCTACACCTTC
CASSVGTANYGYTF
>TRBJ2-1|NA|TRBV28|13|NA
TGTGCCAGCACCGTTAGCTCCTACAATGAGCAGTTCTTC
CASTVSSYNEQFF
>TRBJ1-5|NA|TRBV19|14|few
TGTGCCAGTAGTATGATGGGGGGCCGTCAGCCCCAGCATTTT
CASSMMGGRQPQHF
>TRBJ2-5|TRBD2|TRBV10-3|16|once
TGTGCCATCAGTGAGTCGGGGGGGAGGCCCGCCCGGACCCAGTACTTC
CAISESGGRPARTQYF
>TRBJ1-1|NA|TRBV7-9|15|NA
TGTGCCAGCAGCTTAGGGCGCGGGGGCTCGGCTGAAGCTTTCTTT
CASSLGRGGSAEAFF
>TRBJ2-1|TRBD2|TRBV18|15|NA
TGTGCCAGCTCACCCGGGGCTAGCGGACGGAATGAGCAGTTCTTC
CASSPGASGRNEQFF
>TRBJ2-7|TRBD2|TRBV5-5|15|NA
TGTGCCAGCAGCCCTGGGCGGGGGGGCTTCTACGAGCAGTACTTC
CASSPGRGGFYEQYF
>TRBJ2-7|TRBD2|TRBV2|17|NA
TGTGCCAGCAGTGCTTGGGCTAGCGGGAGCATTTCCCACGAGCAGTACTTC
CASSAWASGSISHEQYF
>TRBJ2-7|TRBD2|TRBV10-3|15|NA
TGTGCCATCGGGGGACTAGCGGGGTACTCCTACGAGCAGTACTTC
CAIGGLAGYSYEQYF
>TRBJ1-2|NA|TRBV2|12|NA
TGTGCCAGCAATCAGGAGGCGCACGGCTACACCTTC
CASNQEAHGYTF
>TRBJ2-7|NA|TRBV2|15|NA
TGTGCCAGCAGGGTAGTGTTGCGGAGGTCCTACGAGCAGTACTTC
CASRVVLRRSYEQYF
>TRBJ2-7|NA|TRBV5-1|13|NA
TGCGCCAGCAGAAAGGGCCAATTTTACGAGCAGTACTTC
CASRKGQFYEQYF
>TRBJ1-2|NA|TRBV19|16|NA
TGTGCCAGTAGTATAGACCTAAGGACGGGCAACTATGGCTACACCTTC
CASSIDLRTGNYGYTF
>TRBJ2-1|TRBD2|TRBV19|15|NA
TGTGCCAGTATGTTGCTAGCGGGAGGGCTGGGTGAGCAGTTCTTC
CASMLLAGGLGEQFF
>TRBJ2-7|TRBD1|TRBV2|14|NA
TGTGCCAGCAGTGACGGGACAGGGACCTACGAGCAGTACTTC
CASSDGTGTYEQYF
>TRBJ2-2|NA|TRBV25-1|16|few
TGTGCCAGCAGTGAGGTGGGACTCGCGGACACCGGGGAGCTGTTTTTT
CASSEVGLADTGELFF
>TRBJ1-2|TRBD1|TRBV30|16|NA
TGTGCCTGGAGTGTGGGAAACAGGGGTCCTGGAAGCGGCTACACCTTC
CAWSVGNRGPGSGYTF
>TRBJ2-4|TRBD1|TRBV19|15|NA
TGTGCCAGTAGTCCGGGGACAGGGGAGGGGAACATTCAGTACTTC
CASSPGTGEGNIQYF
>TRBJ1-1|NA|TRBV5-1|13|NA
TGCGCCAGCAGTGCCCAGGGGTTCACTGAAGCTTTCTTT
CASSAQGFTEAFF
>TRBJ2-3|NA|TRBV19|15|once
TGTGCCAGTAGGACCCCGGGGACTGTTGGAGATACGCAGTATTTT
CASRTPGTVGDTQYF
>TRBJ1-2|NA|TRBV30|14|NA
TGTGCCTGGAGGCCAAGTTACGCCGGCTCTGGCTACACCTTC
CAWRPSYAGSGYTF
>TRBJ2-2|NA|TRBV7-6|16|once
TGTGCCAGCAGCTCCCGGTACAGGAAGAACACCGGGGAGCTGTTTTTT
CASSSRYRKNTGELFF
>TRBJ2-1|NA|TRBV30|13|NA
TGTGCCTGGAGTTTATCGAGAGCTGGTGAGCAGTTCTTC
CAWSLSRAGEQFF
>TRBJ2-5|TRBD2|TRBV5-1|14|NA
TGCGCCAGCAGCTTCCTAGCGGGGGGAGAGACCCAGTACTTC
CASSFLAGGETQYF
>TRBJ1-5|NA|TRBV4-1|14|NA
TGCGCCAGCAGCTATCCGGGACGCCATCAGCCCCAGCATTTT
CASSYPGRHQPQHF
>TRBJ2-7|NA|TRBV15|17|few
TGTGCCACCAGCACACGAGAGACTGGAGGTCGCCCTTACGAGCAGTACTTC
CATSTRETGGRPYEQYF
>TRBJ2-5|NA|TRBV25-1|18|once
TGTGCCAGCAGTGAGGACCAAAGGCTGGTATCGGCGGCGGAGACCCAGTACTTC
CASSEDQRLVSAAETQYF
>TRBJ2-3|TRBD1|TRBV5-1|22|NA
TGCGCCAGCAGCTTGATCCCGTCCACGTCGGCCGCGCAACAGGGGCACACAGATACGCAGTATTTT
CASSLIPSTSAAQQGHTDTQYF
>TRBJ2-1|NA|TRBV7-9|15|NA
TGTGCCAGCAGCCCCGGCGGGGCGTCCTACAATGAGCAGTTCTTC
CASSPGGASYNEQFF
>TRBJ2-3|TRBD2|TRBV6-1|19|NA
TGTGCCAGCAGTGAAGCCCCGACTAGCGGGGGCTCCGTCACAGATACGCAGTATTTT
CASSEAPTSGGSVTDTQYF
>TRBJ2-3|NA|TRBV6-5|12|NA
TGTGCCAGCAGCACGATGGGAGATACGCAGTATTTT
CASSTMGDTQYF
>TRBJ1-2|TRBD1|TRBV27|16|NA
TGTGCCAGCAGTATGACAGGGGGCGCGAAGAACTATGGCTACACCTTC
CASSMTGGAKNYGYTF
>TRBJ1-5|NA|TRBV9|13|few
TGTGCCAGCAGCGTAGCCCCGGCTCAGCCCCAGCATTTT
CASSVAPAQPQHF
>TRBJ1-1|NA|TRBV5-1|13|NA
TGCGCCAGCATGTCCCAGTTCAAGACTGAAGCTTTCTTT
CASMSQFKTEAFF
>TRBJ2-4|NA|TRBV19|16|NA
TGTGCCAGTAGTATTAATGGGTACCTAGCCAAAAACATTCAGTACTTC
CASSINGYLAKNIQYF
>TRBJ1-2|NA|TRBV15|13|once
TGTGCCACGAGACCCCGTTCTAACTATGGCTACACCTTC
CATRPRSNYGYTF
>TRBJ1-2|NA|TRBV27|13|NA
TGTGCCAGCAGACCCGGCGGGGGCAATGGCTACACCTTC
CASRPGGGNGYTF
>TRBJ1-6|NA|TRBV19|19|few
TGTGCCAGTACCCCCACCCGCCGGGGCCTAGGAAGGAATCCTTCACCCCTCCACTTT
CASTPTRRGLGRNPSPLHF
>TRBJ2-3|TRBD2|TRBV6-1|17|NA
TGTGCCAGCAGTGAAGGTCCTAGCGGGGGAAGCACAGATACGCAGTATTTT
CASSEGPSGGSTDTQYF
>TRBJ2-7|NA|TRBV27|12|NA
TGTGCCAGCAGTTCCCGTGGTCGCGAGCAGTACTTC
CASSSRGREQYF
>TRBJ2-5|TRBD2|TRBV19|16|NA
TGTGCCAGTAGTAGGACTAGCGTATTTTCCCAAGAGACCCAGTACTTC
CASSRTSVFSQETQYF
>TRBJ2-2|NA|TRBV5-1|12|NA
TGCGCCAGCAGGGTCATGGGCGGGGAGCTGTTTTTT
CASRVMGGELFF
>TRBJ2-7|TRBD1|TRBV19|12|NA
TGTGCCAGTAGCGCGGGACAGGTCGAGCAGTACTTC
CASSAGQVEQYF
>TRBJ1-3|NA|TRBV30|13|NA
TGTGCCTGGAGTACAATAAGTGGAAACACCATATATTTT
CAWSTISGNTIYF
>TRBJ2-2|NA|TRBV9|13|once
TGTGCCAGCAGCGCCGGATACACCGGGGAGCTGTTTTTT
CASSAGYTGELFF
>TRBJ2-1|NA|TRBV10-3|13|NA
TGTGCTTCGGGGGACAGACCGAACAATGAGCAGTTCTTC
CASGDRPNNEQFF
>TRBJ2-3|TRBD2|TRBV6-4|15|medium-sized
TGTGCCAGCTCACCGGGGGGGCCGGGGGCAGATACGCAGTATTTT
CASSPGGPGADTQYF
>TRBJ2-1|NA|TRBV2|13|NA
TGTGCCAGCACGTTGTTGAGGGACGGTGAGCAGTTCTTC
CASTLLRDGEQFF
>TRBJ1-1|TRBD1|TRBV28|13|NA
TGTGCCAGCAGCCCTGACAGGGACACTGAAGCTTTCTTT
CASSPDRDTEAFF